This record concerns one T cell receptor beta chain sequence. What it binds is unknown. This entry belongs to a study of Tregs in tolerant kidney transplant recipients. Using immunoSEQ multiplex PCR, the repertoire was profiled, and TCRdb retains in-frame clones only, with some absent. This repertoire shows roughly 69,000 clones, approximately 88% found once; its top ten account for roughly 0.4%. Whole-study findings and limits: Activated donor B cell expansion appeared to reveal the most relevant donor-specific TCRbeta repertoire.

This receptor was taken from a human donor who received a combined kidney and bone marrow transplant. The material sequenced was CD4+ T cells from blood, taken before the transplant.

CDR3 amino acids: CASSFLTGGSYEQYF. In DNA, the CDR3 is TGTGCCAGCAGTTTCTTGACAGGGGGCAGCTACGAGCAGTACTTC. The chain recombines TRBV28 with TRBJ2-7; 10 bases agree with TRBD1. The CDR3 runs to 15 residues. V dropped 3 bases and J dropped 3; count of bases not matched to a gene: 5. Germline-derived CDR1 and CDR2 are MDHEN and SYDVKM.